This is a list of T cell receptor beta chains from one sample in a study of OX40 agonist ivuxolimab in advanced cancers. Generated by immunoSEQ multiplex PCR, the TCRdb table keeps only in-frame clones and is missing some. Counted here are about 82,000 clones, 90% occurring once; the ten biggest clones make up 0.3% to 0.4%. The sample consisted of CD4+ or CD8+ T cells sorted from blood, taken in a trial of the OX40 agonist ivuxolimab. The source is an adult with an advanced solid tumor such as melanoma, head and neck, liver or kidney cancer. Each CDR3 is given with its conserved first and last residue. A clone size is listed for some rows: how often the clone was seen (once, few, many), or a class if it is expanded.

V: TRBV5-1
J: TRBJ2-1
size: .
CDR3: CASSLLLAAYNEQFF

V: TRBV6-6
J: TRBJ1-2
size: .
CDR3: CASTGAVTYYGYTF

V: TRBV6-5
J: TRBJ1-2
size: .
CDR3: CASSGTGSGYTF

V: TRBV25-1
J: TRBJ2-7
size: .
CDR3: CASSEFNGGKSYEQYF

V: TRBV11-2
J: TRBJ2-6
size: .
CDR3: CASSLGQSGANVLTF

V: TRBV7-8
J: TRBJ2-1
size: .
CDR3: CASSSGLAGNNEQFF

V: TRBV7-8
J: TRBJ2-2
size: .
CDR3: CASSSYGAAQGELFF

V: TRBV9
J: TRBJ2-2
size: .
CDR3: CASSVGPDRDTGELFF

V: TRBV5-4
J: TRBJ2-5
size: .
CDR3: CASSRGETQYF

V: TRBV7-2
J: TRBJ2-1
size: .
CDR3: CASSGHRGTSYNEQFF

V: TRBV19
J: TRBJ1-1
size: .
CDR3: CASTPGQGTEAFF

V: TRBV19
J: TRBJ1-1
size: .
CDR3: CASSVGQGNTEAFF

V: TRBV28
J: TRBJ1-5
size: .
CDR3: CASSFSYYQPQHF

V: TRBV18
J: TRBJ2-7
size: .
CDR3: CASSPRTSHEQYF

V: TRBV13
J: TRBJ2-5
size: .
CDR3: CASSSGGNRETQYF

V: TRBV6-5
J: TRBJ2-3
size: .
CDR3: CASREGQGNTQYF

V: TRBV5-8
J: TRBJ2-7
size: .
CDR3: CASSLETNYEQYF

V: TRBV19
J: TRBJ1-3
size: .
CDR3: CASGYSRDSGNTIYF

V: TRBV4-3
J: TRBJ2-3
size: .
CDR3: CASSQSTWTDTQYF

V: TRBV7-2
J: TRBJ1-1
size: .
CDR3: CASSLGMNTEAFF

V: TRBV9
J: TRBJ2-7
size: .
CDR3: CASSGRGAPSYEQYF

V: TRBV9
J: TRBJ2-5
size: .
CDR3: CASSVSGQETQYF

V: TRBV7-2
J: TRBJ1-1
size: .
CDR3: CASSSVGQINGEAFF

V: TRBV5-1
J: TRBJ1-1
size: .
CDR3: CASSQEMNTEAFF

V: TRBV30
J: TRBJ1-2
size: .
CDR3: CAWSVNHYGYTF

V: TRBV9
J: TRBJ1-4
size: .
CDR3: CASSSGINEKLFF

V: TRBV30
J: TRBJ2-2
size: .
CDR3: CAWSRGVALNTGELFF

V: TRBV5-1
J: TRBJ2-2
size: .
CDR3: CASSLGTSNTGELFF

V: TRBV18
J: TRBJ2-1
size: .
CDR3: CASSPRGQEFEIF

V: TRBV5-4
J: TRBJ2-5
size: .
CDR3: CASSLPQETQYF

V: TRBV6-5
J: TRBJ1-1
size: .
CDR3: CASSYPSRGNTEAFF

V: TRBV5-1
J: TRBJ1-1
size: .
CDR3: CASSLGTGANTEAFF

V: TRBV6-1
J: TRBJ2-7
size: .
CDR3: CASSRGDYEQYF

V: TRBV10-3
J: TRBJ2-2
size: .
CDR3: CAIMAGQLNTGELFF

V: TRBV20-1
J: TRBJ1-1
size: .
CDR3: CSARISEAFF

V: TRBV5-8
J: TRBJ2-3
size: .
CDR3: CASSLGRSPSTDTQYF

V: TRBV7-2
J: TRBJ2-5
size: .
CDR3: CASRGASGETQYF

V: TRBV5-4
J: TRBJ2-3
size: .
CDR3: CASSLGRELDTQYF

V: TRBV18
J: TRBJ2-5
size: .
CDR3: CASSPSGQETQYF

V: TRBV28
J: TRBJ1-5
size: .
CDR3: CASSGHYSNQPQHF

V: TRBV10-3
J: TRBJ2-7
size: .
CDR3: CATLGGLAGVHEQYF

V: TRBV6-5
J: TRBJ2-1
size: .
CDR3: CASSTRGASFF

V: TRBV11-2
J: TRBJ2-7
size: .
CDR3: CASSLELAGGYEQYF

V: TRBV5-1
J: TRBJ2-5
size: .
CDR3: CASSPPLAGGETQYF

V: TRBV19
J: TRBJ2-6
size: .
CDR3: CASTLDSAATANVLTF

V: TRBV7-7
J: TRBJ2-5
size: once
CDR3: CASSLVGFGETQYF

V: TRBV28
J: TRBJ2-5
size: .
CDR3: CASRGAGETGETQYF

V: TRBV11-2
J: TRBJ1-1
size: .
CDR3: CASSLGGQGYNTEAFF

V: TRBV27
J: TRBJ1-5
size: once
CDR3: CASRAGTESNQPQHF

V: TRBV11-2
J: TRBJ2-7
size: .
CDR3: CASSLNQPEPYEQYF

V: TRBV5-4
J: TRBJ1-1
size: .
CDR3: CASSLFQGRTEAFF

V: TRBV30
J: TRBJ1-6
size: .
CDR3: CAWSEYRSPLHF

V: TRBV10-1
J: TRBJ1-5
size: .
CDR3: CASGGDGQNQPQHF

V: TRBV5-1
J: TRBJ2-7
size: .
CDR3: CASSLALGSYEQYF

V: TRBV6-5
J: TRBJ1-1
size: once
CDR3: CASRSRQGGTEAFF